Listed here are 12 T cell receptor beta chains from one sample, sequenced in a study of T-cell memory formation after mild COVID-19. TCRdb processed the 5' RACE reads anew with MiXCR; each CDR3 protein has one entry. The repertoire holds 350,000 to 450,000 distinct CDR3 sequences, around an eighth seen once, with roughly 22% in the top ten. Sample: PBMCs or a T cell subset sorted from them (not recorded which). The source of these receptors is a man between 18 and 35 years old who had mild COVID-19 (a few samples of this study predate the infection). Cell type and time point are not known.

In this sample, this clonotype turned up a few times. This chain connects TRBV5-1 to TRBJ2-1; 10 bases match TRBD2. The trim removed 0 bases at V and 3 bases at J, leaving 6 bases unmatched. This CDR3 is 17 amino acids long. Germline V lookup: CDR1 SGHRS, CDR2 YFSETQ. The DNA of the CDR3 is TGCGCCAGCAGCTTGGTGGTAGCGGGGGGCAGCTACAATGAGCAGTTCTTC. Translated, it gives CASSLVVAGGSYNEQFF.

The J gene is TRBJ1-5, the V gene TRBV7-6; D remains unclear. The CDR3 contains 15 residues. Trimming took 4 bases from V and 2 from J, leaving 12 bases between them. The germline V gene has CDR1 SGHVS and CDR2 FNYEAQ. As DNA, the CDR3 is TGTGCCAGCAGCTCCGACGGATTTGGCAATCAGCCCCAGCATTTT. It translates to CASSSDGFGNQPQHF.

This clonotype came up a few times. The rearrangement joins TRBV10-3 to TRBJ1-2; D gene ambiguous. Trimming removed 6 bases at V and 4 bases at J, with 12 bases between. This CDR3 region has 13 residues. CDR1 is ENHRY, CDR2 SYGVKD, per germline. CDR3: CAIRPLGLYGYTF. The CDR3 region has the DNA TGTGCCATCAGGCCATTAGGTCTCTATGGCTACACCTTC.

The sample holds many counts of this clonotype. The V and J genes are TRBV7-2 and TRBJ1-5; no clear D. V was shortened by 5 bases and J by 2 bases, with 13 bases between the two germline ends. Germline V gene sequence: CDR1 SGHTA, CDR2 FQGNSA. This CDR3 comprises 15 residues. The CDR3 is CASSPRAGGNQPQHF. CDR3 nucleotide sequence: TGTGCCAGCAGCCCAAGGGCGGGTGGCAATCAGCCCCAGCATTTT.

V usage is TRBV4-3 and J usage is TRBJ1-4; D gene unclear. CDR3 size: 12 residues. The V end was cut by 0 bases, the J end by 7 bases, with 3 bases between. CDR1 LGHNA and CDR2 YSLEER come from the germline V gene. The CDR3 bases are TGCGCCAGCAGCCAAGATCTTGAAAAACTGTTTTTT. It is translated as CASSQDLEKLFF.

This clonotype was counted between two and nine times. The V call is TRBV29-1, the J call TRBJ1-1, with D unresolved. The germline gives CDR1 SQVTM, CDR2 ANQGSEA. V was pared by 2 bases and J by 3 bases, with 4 bases between. The CDR3 contains 11 residues. The CDR3 sequence: CSVETDTEAFF. CDR3 sequence (DNA): TGCAGCGTTGAAACGGACACTGAAGCTTTCTTT.

CDR3 region: CASSTGANSPLHF. The CDR3 DNA sequence: TGTGCCAGCAGTACAGGGGCGAATTCACCCCTCCACTTT. The rearrangement uses TRBV6-6 and TRBJ1-6, with TRBD1 identical over 7 bases. Germline V gene lookup returns CDR1 MNHNY and CDR2 SVGAGI (reference sequence). This CDR3 has 13 residues. With V trimmed by 5 bases and J by 7 bases, 2 bases remained unmatched.

In regard to this clonotype: A read error may account for a junction end that differs from germline. The chain recombines TRBV6-5 with TRBJ1-2, with D possibly matching TRBD1 (6 bases). CDR1 is MNHEY and CDR2 is SVGAGI in the germline V gene. This CDR3 region has 15 residues. CDR3 protein: CGSSRRGADPYGYTF. The CDR3 nucleotides read TGTGGCAGCAGCCGCAGGGGCGCGGATCCGTATGGCTACACCTTC.

This clonotype has more than one count but fewer than ten. CDR3 residues: CASSFYQLPTEAFF. The CDR3 DNA follows: TGTGCCAGCAGCTTTTATCAGTTACCCACTGAAGCTTTCTTT. V usage is TRBV7-8 and J usage is TRBJ1-1, with D hard to call. This CDR3 comprises 14 residues. Germline lookup yields CDR1 SGHVS and CDR2 FQNEAQ. The V gene lost 3 bases and the J gene lost 4 bases, with 12 bases spanning the gap.

In this sample, this clonotype turned up a few times. The V gene is TRBV6-5, the J gene TRBJ2-3; 8 nucleotides agree with TRBD2. The length of the CDR3 is 19 residues. Per the germline V gene, CDR1 is MNHEY and CDR2 is SVGAGI. The junction had 14 bases not matched to a gene; V was cut back by 2 bases and J by 1 base. As DNA, the CDR3 is TGTGCCAGCAGTTACAGATCCGGTACGGGGGGGCGTGGCACAGATACGCAGTATTTT. Its translation: CASSYRSGTGGRGTDTQYF.

This clonotype was seen a few times. CDR3 region: CASSSNAGTGNGYTF. The CDR3 bases are TGTGCCAGTAGTTCTAACGCCGGGACAGGGAATGGCTACACCTTC. The J gene is TRBJ1-2, the V gene TRBV19, with 9 bases identical to TRBD1. The CDR3 covers 15 residues. The germline gives CDR1 LNHDA, CDR2 SQIVND (reference sequence). J lost 6 bases, V lost 5 bases, and 10 bases had no gene match.

This clonotype was seen a handful of times. The chain has TRBV6-2 or TRBV6-3 and TRBJ2-2, with D unclear. Trimming shortened V by 2 bases and J by 4 bases, and 5 bases separated the two germline ends. This CDR3 is 13 amino acids long. Germline V gene data show CDR1 as MNHEY and CDR2 as SVGEGT. In DNA form, the CDR3 reads TGTGCCAGCAGTTACGTTATCACCGGGGAGCTGTTTTTT. Protein: CASSYVITGELFF.